This is a list of T cell receptor beta chains from one sample in a study of blood T cell repertoires in COVID-19. Only in-frame clones appear in the TCRdb table, and some are missing; sequencing was by immunoSEQ multiplex PCR. The sample records approximately 140,000 clones, 70% to 90% being singletons. The specimen sequenced was peripheral blood. All receptors derive from a human donor in a cohort sampled during active COVID-19. Each CDR3 is given with its conserved first and last residue. The order of the fields is D gene, V gene, clone size, J gene, CDR3 protein, CDR3 DNA. A D gene is named only where the DNA matches it firmly. Size is omitted from some rows. Given values are once, few, many or a class for expanded clones.

d_gene: NA; v_gene: TRBV18; abundance: NA; j_gene: TRBJ2-7; CDR3aa: CASSPRGKEDEQYF; CDR3nt: TGTGCCAGCTCACCGCGAGGGAAGGAGGACGAGCAGTACTTC
d_gene: NA; v_gene: TRBV19; abundance: NA; j_gene: TRBJ2-5; CDR3aa: CASSGFGETQYF; CDR3nt: TGTGCCAGTAGTGGGTTCGGGGAGACCCAGTACTTC
d_gene: TRBD2; v_gene: TRBV5-1; abundance: NA; j_gene: TRBJ2-3; CDR3aa: CASSYPGTSGFTDTQYF; CDR3nt: TGCGCCAGCAGCTATCCGGGTACTAGCGGATTCACAGATACGCAGTATTTT
d_gene: TRBD1; v_gene: TRBV7-2; abundance: NA; j_gene: TRBJ2-7; CDR3aa: CASSRDRGPYEQYF; CDR3nt: TGTGCCAGCAGCCGGGACAGGGGACCCTACGAGCAGTACTTC
d_gene: NA; v_gene: TRBV10-3; abundance: NA; j_gene: TRBJ1-6; CDR3aa: CAIGETANSPLHF; CDR3nt: TGTGCCATCGGAGAGACAGCAAATTCACCCCTCCACTTT
d_gene: NA; v_gene: TRBV10-3; abundance: few; j_gene: TRBJ1-3; CDR3aa: CAISEPYKGLGNTIYF; CDR3nt: TGTGCCATCAGTGAGCCCTATAAGGGGCTCGGGAACACCATATATTTT
d_gene: NA; v_gene: TRBV6-5; abundance: NA; j_gene: TRBJ1-1; CDR3aa: CASTNSVNTEAFF; CDR3nt: TGTGCCAGCACTAATTCGGTAAACACTGAAGCTTTCTTT
d_gene: NA; v_gene: TRBV3-1/TRBV3-2; abundance: NA; j_gene: TRBJ1-5; CDR3aa: CASSIGGSNQPQHF; CDR3nt: TGTGCCAGCAGCATAGGGGGTAGCAATCAGCCCCAGCATTTT
d_gene: NA; v_gene: TRBV7-3; abundance: NA; j_gene: TRBJ1-3; CDR3aa: CASSLQGVGSGNTIYF; CDR3nt: TGTGCCAGCAGCTTACAGGGCGTGGGCTCTGGAAACACCATATATTTT
d_gene: TRBD1; v_gene: TRBV4-1; abundance: NA; j_gene: TRBJ1-2; CDR3aa: CASSQPGQGMRGYTF; CDR3nt: TGCGCCAGCAGCCAACCGGGACAGGGGATGAGGGGCTACACCTTC
d_gene: TRBD2; v_gene: TRBV5-5; abundance: NA; j_gene: TRBJ2-1; CDR3aa: CASSLVTSGANNEQFF; CDR3nt: TGTGCCAGCAGCTTGGTGACTAGCGGGGCTAACAATGAGCAGTTCTTC
d_gene: NA; v_gene: TRBV12-3/TRBV12-4; abundance: NA; j_gene: TRBJ1-1; CDR3aa: CASSPTGNTEAFF; CDR3nt: TGTGCCAGCAGTCCGACGGGGAACACTGAAGCTTTCTTT
d_gene: TRBD2; v_gene: TRBV5-1; abundance: many; j_gene: TRBJ2-3; CDR3aa: CASSLTSGGVTQYF; CDR3nt: TGCGCCAGCAGCTTAACTAGCGGGGGGGTTACGCAGTATTTT
d_gene: NA; v_gene: TRBV5-6; abundance: NA; j_gene: TRBJ2-1; CDR3aa: CASSYLLNEQFF; CDR3nt: TGTGCCAGCAGCTACTTATTGAATGAGCAGTTCTTC
d_gene: TRBD1; v_gene: TRBV6-1; abundance: NA; j_gene: TRBJ2-7; CDR3aa: CASSDWDRAYEQYF; CDR3nt: TGTGCCAGCAGTGATTGGGACAGGGCCTACGAGCAGTACTTC
d_gene: TRBD2; v_gene: TRBV4-2; abundance: NA; j_gene: TRBJ2-1; CDR3aa: CASSQDFAGDYNEQFF; CDR3nt: TGTGCCAGCAGCCAAGATTTTGCGGGGGACTACAATGAGCAGTTCTTC
d_gene: NA; v_gene: TRBV6-5; abundance: NA; j_gene: TRBJ2-3; CDR3aa: CASSYSVQPSTDTQYF; CDR3nt: TGTGCCAGCAGTTACTCAGTACAGCCTAGCACAGATACGCAGTATTTT
d_gene: NA; v_gene: TRBV6-2/TRBV6-3; abundance: NA; j_gene: TRBJ2-2; CDR3aa: CASSRNTGELFF; CDR3nt: TGTGCCAGCAGTCGGAACACCGGGGAGCTGTTTTTT
d_gene: TRBD2; v_gene: TRBV19; abundance: few; j_gene: TRBJ2-7; CDR3aa: CASSLQLAGRGEQYF; CDR3nt: TGTGCCAGTAGTCTTCAACTAGCGGGGAGAGGCGAGCAGTACTTC
d_gene: NA; v_gene: TRBV28; abundance: NA; j_gene: TRBJ1-5; CDR3aa: CASSLLWPEKQPQHF; CDR3nt: TGTGCCAGCAGTTTATTATGGCCGGAGAAACAGCCCCAGCATTTT
d_gene: NA; v_gene: TRBV4-2; abundance: NA; j_gene: TRBJ2-6; CDR3aa: CASSPHRVAGANVLTF; CDR3nt: TGTGCCAGCAGCCCTCACAGGGTTGCTGGGGCCAACGTCCTGACTTTC
d_gene: TRBD2; v_gene: TRBV6-5; abundance: NA; j_gene: TRBJ2-5; CDR3aa: CASSYSRGGETQYF; CDR3nt: TGTGCCAGCAGTTACTCCCGGGGGGGAGAGACCCAGTACTTC
d_gene: NA; v_gene: TRBV7-2; abundance: NA; j_gene: TRBJ1-5; CDR3aa: CASSLDGGGNQPQHF; CDR3nt: TGTGCCAGCAGCCTCGACGGGGGGGGCAATCAGCCCCAGCATTTT
d_gene: TRBD1; v_gene: TRBV3-1/TRBV3-2; abundance: NA; j_gene: TRBJ1-5; CDR3aa: CASSSTGPNQPQHF; CDR3nt: TGTGCCAGCAGCTCGACAGGGCCCAATCAGCCCCAGCATTTT
d_gene: TRBD1; v_gene: TRBV6-2/TRBV6-3; abundance: few; j_gene: TRBJ1-2; CDR3aa: CASSYSGQGNGYTF; CDR3nt: TGTGCCAGCAGTTATTCGGGACAGGGAAATGGCTACACCTTC
d_gene: NA; v_gene: TRBV11-2; abundance: NA; j_gene: TRBJ2-1; CDR3aa: CASSFWQGLGNEQFF; CDR3nt: TGTGCCAGCAGCTTTTGGCAGGGGTTGGGGAATGAGCAGTTCTTC
d_gene: TRBD1; v_gene: TRBV6-5; abundance: NA; j_gene: TRBJ1-2; CDR3aa: CASSYSTGGRDGYTF; CDR3nt: TGTGCCAGCAGTTACTCGACAGGGGGGAGAGATGGCTACACCTTC
d_gene: TRBD2; v_gene: TRBV29-1; abundance: NA; j_gene: TRBJ2-3; CDR3aa: CSVGGLAEADTQYF; CDR3nt: TGCAGCGTTGGGGGACTAGCGGAGGCAGATACGCAGTATTTT
d_gene: NA; v_gene: TRBV5-6; abundance: NA; j_gene: TRBJ1-1; CDR3aa: CASSRTEVPEAFF; CDR3nt: TGTGCCAGCAGCAGGACGGAGGTGCCTGAAGCTTTCTTT
d_gene: NA; v_gene: TRBV19; abundance: once; j_gene: TRBJ1-1; CDR3aa: CASSMGGGYSRNTEAFF; CDR3nt: TGTGCCAGTAGTATGGGTGGGGGCTACTCGAGGAACACTGAAGCTTTCTTT